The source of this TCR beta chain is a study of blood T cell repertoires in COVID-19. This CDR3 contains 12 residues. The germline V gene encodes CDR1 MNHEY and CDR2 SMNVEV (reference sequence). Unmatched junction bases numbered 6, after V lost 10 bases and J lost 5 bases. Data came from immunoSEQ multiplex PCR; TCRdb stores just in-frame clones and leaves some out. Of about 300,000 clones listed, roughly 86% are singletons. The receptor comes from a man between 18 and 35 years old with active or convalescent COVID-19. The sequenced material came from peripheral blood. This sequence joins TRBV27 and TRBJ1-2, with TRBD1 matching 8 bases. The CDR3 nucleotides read TGTGCCACCTCCGACAGGGGATATGGCTACACCTTC. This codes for CATSDRGYGYTF.